The clone carrying this T cell receptor beta chain was seen just once. Antigen unknown. The data belong to a study of vaccination effects on CD4 cells after COVID-19. Before sequencing took place, the ViraFEST assay used viral peptide pools to expand antigen-specific CD4+ T cells. Following culture for about 11 days, CD4+ T cells were isolated. All vaccine recipients tested negative for nucleocapsid antibodies and had never contracted SARS-CoV-2 infection. It was with about 10 IU/ml IL-2 and around 10 ug/ml peptides that around 1.8 million PBMC per well were cultured. The data were produced by immunoSEQ multiplex PCR, yet TCRdb's version contains in-frame clones alone and is incomplete. Here the sample spans tens of thousands of clones, roughly 80% being singletons. Whole-study findings and limits: Infection- and vaccine-induced clones contracted markedly late after vaccination.

The TCR originated in a human donor who received a COVID-19 vaccine. This specimen was CD4+ T cells from PBMCs cultured with HCoV-229E spike peptides, taken before COVID-19 vaccination.

CDR3 loop: CATSRNKAKTGGQETQYF. CDR3 nucleotides: TGTGCCACCAGCAGAAACAAGGCAAAGACAGGGGGCCAAGAGACCCAGTACTTC. The V call is TRBV15, the J call TRBJ2-5; the match to TRBD1 covers 9 bases. CDR1 and CDR2 (germline): LNHNV, YYDKDF (reference sequence). With V trimmed by 2 bases and J by 1 base, 11 bases remained unmatched. The CDR3 contains 18 residues. Together with reference TRBV15 and TRBJ2-5, the CDR3 gives the full variable domain: DAMVIQNPRYQVTQFGKPVTLSCSQTLNHNVMYWYQQKSSQAPKLLFHYYDKDFNNEADTPDNFQSRRPNTSFCFLDIRSPGLGDTAMYLCATSRNKAKTGGQETQYFGPGTRLLVL.